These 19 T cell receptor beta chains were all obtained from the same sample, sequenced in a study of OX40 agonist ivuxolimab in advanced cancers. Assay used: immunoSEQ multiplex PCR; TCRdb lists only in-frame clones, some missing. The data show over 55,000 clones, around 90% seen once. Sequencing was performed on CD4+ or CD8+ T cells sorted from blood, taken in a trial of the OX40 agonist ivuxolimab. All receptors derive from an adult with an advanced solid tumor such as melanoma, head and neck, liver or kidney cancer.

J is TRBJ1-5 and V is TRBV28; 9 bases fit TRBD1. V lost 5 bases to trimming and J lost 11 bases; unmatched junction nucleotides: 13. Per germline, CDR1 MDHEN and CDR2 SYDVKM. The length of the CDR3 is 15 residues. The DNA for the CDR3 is TGTGCCAGCAGTCCCACGGGACAGGGCCAATGGGCCCAGCATTTT. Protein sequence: CASSPTGQGQWAQHF.

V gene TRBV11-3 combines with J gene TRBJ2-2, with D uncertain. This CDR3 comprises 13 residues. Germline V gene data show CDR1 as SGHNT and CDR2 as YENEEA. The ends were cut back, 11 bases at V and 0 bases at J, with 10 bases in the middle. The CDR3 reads CACMRSNTGELFF. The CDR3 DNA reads TGTGCCTGCATGCGGTCGAACACCGGGGAGCTGTTTTTT. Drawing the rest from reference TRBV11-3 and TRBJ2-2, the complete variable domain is EAGVVQSPRYKIIEKKQPVAFWCNPISGHNTLYWYLQNLGQGPELLIRYENEEAVDDSQLPKDRFSAERLKGVDSTLKIQPAELGDSAVYLCACMRSNTGELFFGEGSRLTVL.

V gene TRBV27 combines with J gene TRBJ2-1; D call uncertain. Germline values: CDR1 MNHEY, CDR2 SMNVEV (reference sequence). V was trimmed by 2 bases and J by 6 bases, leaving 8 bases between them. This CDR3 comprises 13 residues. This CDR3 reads CASSLAPFNEQFF. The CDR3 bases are TGTGCCAGCAGTTTAGCACCCTTCAATGAGCAGTTCTTC.

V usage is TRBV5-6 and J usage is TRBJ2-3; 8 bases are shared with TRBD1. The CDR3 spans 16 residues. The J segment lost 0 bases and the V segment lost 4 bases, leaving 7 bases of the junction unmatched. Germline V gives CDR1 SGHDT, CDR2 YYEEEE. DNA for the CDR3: TGTGCCAGCAGCGGACAGGGTCCGACTAGCACAGATACGCAGTATTTT. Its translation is CASSGQGPTSTDTQYF.

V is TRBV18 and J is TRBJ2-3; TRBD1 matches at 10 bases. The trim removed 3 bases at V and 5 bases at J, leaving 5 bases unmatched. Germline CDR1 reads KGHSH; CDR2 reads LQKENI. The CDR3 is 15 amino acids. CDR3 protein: CASSPGTGVVDTQYF. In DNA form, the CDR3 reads TGTGCCAGCTCACCCGGGACAGGGGTTGTAGATACGCAGTATTTT.

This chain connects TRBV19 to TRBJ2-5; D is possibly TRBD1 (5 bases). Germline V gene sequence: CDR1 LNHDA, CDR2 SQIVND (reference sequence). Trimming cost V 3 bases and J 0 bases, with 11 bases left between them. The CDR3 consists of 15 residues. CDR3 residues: CASSIGVGDQETQYF. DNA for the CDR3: TGTGCCAGTAGTATTGGTGTAGGGGACCAAGAGACCCAGTACTTC.

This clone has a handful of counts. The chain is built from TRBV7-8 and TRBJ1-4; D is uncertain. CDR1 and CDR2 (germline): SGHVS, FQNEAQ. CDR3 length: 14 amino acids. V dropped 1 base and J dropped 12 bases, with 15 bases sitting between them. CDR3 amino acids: CASSLVTEPVELFF. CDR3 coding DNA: TGTGCCAGCAGCTTAGTAACAGAACCGGTGGAACTGTTTTTT.

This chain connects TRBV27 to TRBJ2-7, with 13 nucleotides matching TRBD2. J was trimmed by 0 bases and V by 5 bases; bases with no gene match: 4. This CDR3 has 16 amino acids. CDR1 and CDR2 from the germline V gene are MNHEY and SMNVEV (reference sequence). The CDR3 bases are TGTGCCAGCAGTCCGAGGACTAGCGGGGGCTCCTACGAGCAGTACTTC. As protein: CASSPRTSGGSYEQYF.

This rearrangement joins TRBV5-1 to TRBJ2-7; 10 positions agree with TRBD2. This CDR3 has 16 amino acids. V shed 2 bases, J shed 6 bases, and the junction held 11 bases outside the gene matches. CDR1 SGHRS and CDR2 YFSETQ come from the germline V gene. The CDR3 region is CASSLGLADGLGEQYF. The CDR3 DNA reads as TGCGCCAGCAGCTTAGGACTAGCGGACGGATTGGGCGAGCAGTACTTC.

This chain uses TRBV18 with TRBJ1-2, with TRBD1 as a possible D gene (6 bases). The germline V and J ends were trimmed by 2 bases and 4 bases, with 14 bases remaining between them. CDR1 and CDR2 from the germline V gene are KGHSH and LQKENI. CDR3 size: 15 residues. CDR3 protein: CASSPEGEGFYGYTF. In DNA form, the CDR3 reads TGTGCCAGCTCACCAGAGGGGGAAGGGTTCTATGGCTACACCTTC.

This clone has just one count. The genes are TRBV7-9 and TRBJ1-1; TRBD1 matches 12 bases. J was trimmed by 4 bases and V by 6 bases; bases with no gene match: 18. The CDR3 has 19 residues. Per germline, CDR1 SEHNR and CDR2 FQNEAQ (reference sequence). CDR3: CASSYSPGTGGSGGTEAFF. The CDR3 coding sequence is TGTGCCAGCAGTTATTCACCCGGGACAGGGGGCTCTGGGGGCACTGAAGCTTTCTTT.

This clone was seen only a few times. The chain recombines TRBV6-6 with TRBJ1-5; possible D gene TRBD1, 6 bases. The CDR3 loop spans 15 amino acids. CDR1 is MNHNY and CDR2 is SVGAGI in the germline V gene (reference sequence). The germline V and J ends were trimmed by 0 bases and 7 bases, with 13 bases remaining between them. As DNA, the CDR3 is TGTGCCAGCAGTTACTCAGGGGCACAGGGACAGCCCCAGCATTTT. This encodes CASSYSGAQGQPQHF.

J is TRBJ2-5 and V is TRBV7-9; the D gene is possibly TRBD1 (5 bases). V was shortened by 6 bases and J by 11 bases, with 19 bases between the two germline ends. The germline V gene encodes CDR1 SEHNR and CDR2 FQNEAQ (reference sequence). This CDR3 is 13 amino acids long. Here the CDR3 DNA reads TGTGCCAGCAGTTCAAGACAGATTAGAGAGCAGTACTTC. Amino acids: CASSSRQIREQYF.

Written as DNA, the CDR3 is TGTGCCAGCAGCCCCCCTACTAGCGAGGGATTTAGTGAGCAGTTCTTC. This codes for CASSPPTSEGFSEQFF. The gene calls are TRBV7-3 and TRBJ2-1, with 7 bases fitting TRBD2. CDR3 size: 16 residues. Germline lookup yields CDR1 SGHTA and CDR2 FQGTGA. V dropped 5 bases and J dropped 9; count of bases not matched to a gene: 16.

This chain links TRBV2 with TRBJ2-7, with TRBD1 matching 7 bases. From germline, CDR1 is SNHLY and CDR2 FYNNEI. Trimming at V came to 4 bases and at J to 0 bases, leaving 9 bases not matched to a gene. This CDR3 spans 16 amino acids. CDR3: CASSAGQVLNSYEQYF. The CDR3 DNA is TGTGCCAGCAGTGCCGGACAGGTTTTAAACTCCTACGAGCAGTACTTC.

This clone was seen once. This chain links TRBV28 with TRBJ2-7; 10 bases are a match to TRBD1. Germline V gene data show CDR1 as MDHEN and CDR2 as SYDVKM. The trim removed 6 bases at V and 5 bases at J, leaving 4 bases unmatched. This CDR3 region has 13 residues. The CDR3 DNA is TGTGCCAGCAGCGCCGGGACAGGGGACGAGCAGTACTTC. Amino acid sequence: CASSAGTGDEQYF.

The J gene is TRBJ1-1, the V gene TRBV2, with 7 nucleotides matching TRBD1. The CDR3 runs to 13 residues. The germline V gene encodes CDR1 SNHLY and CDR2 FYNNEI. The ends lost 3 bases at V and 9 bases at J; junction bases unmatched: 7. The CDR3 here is CASSDGRGKKAFF. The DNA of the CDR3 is TGTGCCAGCAGTGATGGCAGGGGGAAAAAAGCTTTCTTT.

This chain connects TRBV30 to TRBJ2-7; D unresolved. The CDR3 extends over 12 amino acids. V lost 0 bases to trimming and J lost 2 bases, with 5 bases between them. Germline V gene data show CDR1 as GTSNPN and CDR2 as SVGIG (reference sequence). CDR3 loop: CAWSVGAYEQYF. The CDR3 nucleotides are TGTGCCTGGAGTGTTGGTGCCTACGAGCAGTACTTC.

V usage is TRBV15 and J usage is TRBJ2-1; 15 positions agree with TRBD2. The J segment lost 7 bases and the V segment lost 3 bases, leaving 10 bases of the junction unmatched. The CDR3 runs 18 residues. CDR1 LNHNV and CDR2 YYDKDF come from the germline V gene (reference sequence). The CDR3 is CATSRDRTSGGAENEQFF. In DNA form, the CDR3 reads TGTGCCACCAGCAGGGATAGGACTAGCGGGGGGGCCGAAAATGAGCAGTTCTTC.